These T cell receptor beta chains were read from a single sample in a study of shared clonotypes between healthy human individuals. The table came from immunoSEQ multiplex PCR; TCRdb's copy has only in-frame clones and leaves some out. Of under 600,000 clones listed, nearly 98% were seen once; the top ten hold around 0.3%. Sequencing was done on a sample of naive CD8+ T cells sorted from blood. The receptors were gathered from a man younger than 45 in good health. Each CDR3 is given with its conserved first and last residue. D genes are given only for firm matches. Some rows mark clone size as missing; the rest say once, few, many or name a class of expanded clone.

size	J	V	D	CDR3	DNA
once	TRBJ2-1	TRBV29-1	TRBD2	CSVEDVLADTKSSYNEQFF	TGCAGCGTTGAAGATGTACTAGCGGATACCAAGAGCTCCTACAATGAGCAGTTCTTC
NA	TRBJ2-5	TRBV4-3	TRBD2	CASSQDLAGHQETQYF	TGCGCCAGCAGCCAAGATCTAGCGGGCCACCAAGAGACCCAGTACTTC
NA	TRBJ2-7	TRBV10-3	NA	CAISESLAETYYEQYF	TGTGCCATCAGTGAGTCGCTGGCCGAGACCTACTACGAGCAGTACTTC
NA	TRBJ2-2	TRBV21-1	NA	CASRTFSGKYKGELFF	TGTGCCAGCAGGACGTTTAGCGGGAAGTATAAAGGGGAGCTGTTTTTT
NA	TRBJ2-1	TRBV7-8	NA	CASSPGGWNEQFF	TGTGCCAGCAGCCCAGGGGGGTGGAATGAGCAGTTCTTC
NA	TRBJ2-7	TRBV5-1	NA	CASSSSAGRADEQYF	TGCGCCAGCAGCTCGAGTGCAGGGAGAGCCGACGAGCAGTACTTC
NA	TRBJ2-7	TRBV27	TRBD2	CASSSGTSGPYEQYF	TGTGCCAGCAGTTCTGGGACTAGCGGACCCTACGAGCAGTACTTC
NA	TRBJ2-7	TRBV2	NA	CASSTEFYEQYF	TGTGCCAGCAGCACTGAATTCTACGAGCAGTACTTC
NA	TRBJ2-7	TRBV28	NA	CASSLFRLGDYEQYF	TGTGCCAGCAGTTTATTTCGGTTAGGGGACTACGAGCAGTACTTC
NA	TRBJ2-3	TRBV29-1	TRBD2	CSVESLAETALTDTQYF	TGCAGCGTTGAATCACTAGCGGAGACCGCCCTCACAGATACGCAGTATTTT
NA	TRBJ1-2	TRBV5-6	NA	CASSFPQGLQDYTF	TGTGCCAGCAGCTTTCCCCAGGGCCTTCAGGATTACACCTTC
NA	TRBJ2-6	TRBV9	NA	CASRTGANVLTF	TGTGCCAGCAGGACCGGGGCCAACGTCCTGACTTTC
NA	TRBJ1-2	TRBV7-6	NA	CASSLEASGLAPSNYGYTF	TGTGCCAGCAGCTTAGAAGCATCCGGGTTAGCCCCTTCTAACTATGGCTACACCTTC
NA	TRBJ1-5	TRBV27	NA	CASSLAGKSNQPQHF	TGTGCCAGCAGTTTAGCGGGTAAAAGCAATCAGCCCCAGCATTTT
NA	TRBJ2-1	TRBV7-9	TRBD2	CASSSRLAGGYHEQFF	TGTGCCAGCAGCTCCAGACTAGCGGGAGGGTACCATGAGCAGTTCTTC
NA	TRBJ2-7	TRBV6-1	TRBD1	CASIPDRDSYEQYF	TGTGCCAGCATCCCGGACAGGGATTCCTACGAGCAGTACTTC
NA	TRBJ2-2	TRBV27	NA	CASSLYPPQGNTGELFF	TGTGCCAGCAGTTTATATCCCCCACAGGGGAACACCGGGGAGCTGTTTTTT
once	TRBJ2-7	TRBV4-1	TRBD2	CASSHGLADEQYF	TGCGCCAGCAGCCATGGGCTAGCGGACGAGCAGTACTTC
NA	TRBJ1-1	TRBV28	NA	CASSPTGGMNTEAFF	TGTGCCAGCAGTCCCACTGGAGGGATGAACACTGAAGCTTTCTTT
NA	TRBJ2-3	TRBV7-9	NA	CASVEEGPVTDTQYF	TGTGCCAGCGTAGAGGAAGGGCCGGTCACAGATACGCAGTATTTT
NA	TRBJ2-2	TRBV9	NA	CASSDQNTGELFF	TGTGCCAGCAGCGACCAGAACACCGGGGAGCTGTTTTTT
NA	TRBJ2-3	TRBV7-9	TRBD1	CATQSTGGPDTQYF	TGTGCCACCCAGTCGACAGGGGGACCAGATACGCAGTATTTT
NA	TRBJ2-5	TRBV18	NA	CASSPSPAGALKETQYF	TGTGCCAGCTCACCATCACCGGCCGGGGCCCTAAAAGAGACCCAGTACTTC
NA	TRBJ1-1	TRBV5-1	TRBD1	CASSGRTGVGMNTEAFF	TGCGCCAGCAGCGGCCGGACAGGGGTGGGGATGAACACTGAAGCTTTCTTT
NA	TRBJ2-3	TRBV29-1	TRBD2	CSVGTSGRLDTQYF	TGCAGCGTTGGGACTAGCGGGAGGTTGGATACGCAGTATTTT
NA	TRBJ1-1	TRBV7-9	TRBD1	CASSLGGQGRLMNTEAFF	TGTGCCAGCAGCTTAGGGGGACAGGGACGTCTAATGAACACTGAAGCTTTCTTT
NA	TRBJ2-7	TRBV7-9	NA	CASSFPDSYEQYF	TGTGCCAGCAGCTTCCCGGACAGCTACGAGCAGTACTTC
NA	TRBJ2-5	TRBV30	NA	CAWSGPPGETQYF	TGTGCCTGGAGTGGCCCCCCTGGGGAGACCCAGTACTTC
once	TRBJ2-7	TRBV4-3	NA	CASSQDRGTALEQYF	TGCGCCAGCAGCCAAGATCGCGGGACGGCTCTGGAGCAGTACTTC
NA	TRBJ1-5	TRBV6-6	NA	CASSRGTNQPQHF	TGTGCCAGCAGTCGAGGCACCAATCAGCCCCAGCATTTT
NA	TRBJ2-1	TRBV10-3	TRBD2	CAISELTSGNEQFF	TGTGCCATCAGTGAGTTGACTAGCGGGAATGAGCAGTTCTTC
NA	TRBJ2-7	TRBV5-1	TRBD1	CASRFTTGDTYEQYF	TGCGCCAGCAGGTTTACGACAGGGGACACCTACGAGCAGTACTTC
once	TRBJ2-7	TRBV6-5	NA	CASSWDGRAVYEQYF	TGTGCCAGCAGTTGGGACGGTCGGGCCGTCTACGAGCAGTACTTC
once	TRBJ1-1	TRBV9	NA	CASSPWDVNTEAFF	TGTGCCAGCAGCCCATGGGACGTGAACACTGAAGCTTTCTTT
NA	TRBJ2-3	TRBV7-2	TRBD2	CASSSGLVRDTQYF	TGTGCCAGCAGCTCGGGACTAGTGAGAGATACGCAGTATTTT
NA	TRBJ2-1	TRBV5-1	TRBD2	CASSLRLAGGPQYEQFF	TGCGCCAGCAGCTTGAGGCTAGCGGGAGGGCCCCAATATGAGCAGTTCTTC
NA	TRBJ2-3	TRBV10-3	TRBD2	CAISGKRERTDTQYF	TGTGCCATCAGTGGGAAGCGGGAGCGCACAGATACGCAGTATTTT
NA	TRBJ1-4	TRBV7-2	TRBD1	CASSAGGGERGKLFF	TGTGCCAGCAGCGCAGGGGGCGGGGAGCGAGGAAAACTGTTTTTT
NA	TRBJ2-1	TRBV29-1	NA	CSVVRGGENNEQFF	TGCAGCGTTGTGAGGGGAGGCGAAAACAATGAGCAGTTCTTC
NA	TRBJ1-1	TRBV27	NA	CASSPPGDTEAFF	TGTGCCAGCAGTCCCCCGGGGGACACTGAAGCTTTCTTT
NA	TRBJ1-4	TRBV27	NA	CASSDSVQTTEKLFF	TGTGCCAGCAGTGACAGTGTCCAAACCACTGAAAAACTGTTTTTT
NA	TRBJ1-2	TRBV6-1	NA	CASSELGRGGYTF	TGTGCCAGCAGTGAATTGGGCAGGGGTGGCTACACCTTC
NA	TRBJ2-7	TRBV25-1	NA	CAVGEFSYEQYF	TGTGCCGTCGGGGAGTTCTCCTACGAGCAGTACTTC
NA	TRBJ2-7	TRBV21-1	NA	CASSKILDREKPYEQYF	TGTGCCAGCAGCAAAATCCTGGACAGGGAAAAACCCTACGAGCAGTACTTC
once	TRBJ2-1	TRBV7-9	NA	CASSLALLHYNEQFF	TGTGCCAGCAGCTTAGCGCTTCTACACTACAATGAGCAGTTCTTC
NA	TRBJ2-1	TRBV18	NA	CASSPPTRLDEQFF	TGTGCCAGCTCACCGCCGACTCGACTCGATGAGCAGTTCTTC
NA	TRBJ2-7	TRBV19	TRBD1	CASRPGTGDNYEQYF	TGTGCCAGTAGGCCAGGGACAGGGGATAACTACGAGCAGTACTTC
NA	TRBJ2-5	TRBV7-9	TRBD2	CASSLWSSSGSRETQYF	TGTGCCAGCAGCTTATGGTCCTCCAGCGGGAGCAGGGAGACCCAGTACTTC
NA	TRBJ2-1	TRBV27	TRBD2	CASSSKLAGYNEQFF	TGTGCCAGCAGTTCCAAACTAGCGGGGTACAATGAGCAGTTCTTC
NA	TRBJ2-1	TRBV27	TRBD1	CASSAGTGSYNEQFF	TGTGCCAGCAGCGCCGGGACAGGGTCCTACAATGAGCAGTTCTTC
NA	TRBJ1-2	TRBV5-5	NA	CASSDYGYTF	TGTGCCAGCTCCGACTATGGCTACACCTTC
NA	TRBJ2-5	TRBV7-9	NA	CASSLLWGLGGGLQETQYF	TGTGCCAGCAGCTTACTGTGGGGCCTTGGAGGGGGACTTCAAGAGACCCAGTACTTC
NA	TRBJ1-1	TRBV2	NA	CARVVNERGAPNTEAFF	TGTGCCAGAGTGGTCAACGAGAGGGGCGCACCGAACACTGAAGCTTTCTTT
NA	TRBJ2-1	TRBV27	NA	CASSLLLTNRGEQFF	TGTGCCAGCAGTTTACTTTTGACCAACCGAGGTGAGCAGTTCTTC
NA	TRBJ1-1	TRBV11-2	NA	CASANGNTEAFF	TGTGCCAGCGCTAATGGAAACACTGAAGCTTTCTTT